The 16 T cell receptor beta chains below come from one sample, sequenced in a study of blood T cell repertoires in COVID-19. Clones were read by immunoSEQ multiplex PCR, and TCRdb kept only the in-frame ones, dropping some. The sample yields under 200,000 clones, around four fifths seen once. Sample: PBMCs or T cells enriched from blood (not recorded which). The receptors were sampled from a man aged 50-60 years who had recovered from COVID-19.

The V call is TRBV28, the J call TRBJ1-4; TRBD1 matches at 8 bases. The V and J ends lost 9 bases and 4 bases, in that order; junction bases with no gene match: 7. CDR3 length: 14 amino acids. The germline V gene encodes CDR1 MDHEN and CDR2 SYDVKM. The CDR3 DNA reads TGTGCCAGTAAAGGACAGGGATATAATGAAAAACTGTTTTTT. As protein: CASKGQGYNEKLFF.

This clone was seen a handful of times. The rearrangement links TRBV30 to TRBJ1-1; D is ambiguous. Germline CDR1 and CDR2: GTSNPN and SVGIG (reference sequence). V was trimmed by 6 bases and J by 5 bases, leaving 16 bases between them. The CDR3 is 13 residues long. The CDR3 DNA sequence: TGTGCCTGCAGTCCCATGGAGTATACTGAAGCTTTCTTT. This codes for CACSPMEYTEAFF.

This chain uses TRBV6-1 with TRBJ1-3, with TRBD1 as a possible D gene (5 bases). Germline loops: CDR1 MNHNS, CDR2 SASEGT. This CDR3 spans 15 amino acids. Trimming cost V 1 base and J 6 bases, with 13 bases left between them. This CDR3 is CASSEEGLQVNTIYF. As DNA, the CDR3 is TGTGCCAGCAGTGAAGAGGGGCTTCAAGTAAACACCATATATTTT.

Regarding this clone: Other nucleotide sequences in the sample specify the same CDR3. This chain joins TRBV18 and TRBJ1-5, with TRBD1 matching over 7 bases. Germline CDR1 is KGHSH and CDR2 is LQKENI. The J segment lost 0 bases and the V segment lost 3 bases, leaving 2 bases of the junction unmatched. The CDR3 extends over 15 amino acids. Here the CDR3 reads CASSPGQISNQPQHF. The CDR3 DNA reads TGTGCCAGCTCACCGGGACAGATTAGCAATCAGCCCCAGCATTTT.

In this sample, this clone turned up once. Other nucleotide sequences from this sample produce the same CDR3. The CDR3 loop reads CASRRDSSGNTIYF. For the CDR3, the DNA is TGTGCCAGCAGACGGGACAGCTCTGGAAACACCATATATTTT. The V gene is TRBV6-5, the J gene TRBJ1-3, with TRBD1 identical over 7 bases. The CDR3 is 14 amino acids. Germline V gives CDR1 MNHEY, CDR2 SVGAGI. With 6 bases clipped from V and 0 bases from J, the junction kept 2 bases outside the gene matches.

The V gene is TRBV3-1 (or the pseudogene TRBV3-2), the J gene TRBJ1-4, with TRBD1 identical over 7 bases. V was pared by 3 bases and J by 6 bases, with 1 base of the junction left unmatched. The CDR3 is 13 amino acids. The germline gives CDR1 LGHDT, CDR2 YNNKEL (reference sequence). CDR3 nucleotides: TGTGCCAGCAGCCAGGGACAGTATGAAAAACTGTTTTTT. Protein product: CASSQGQYEKLFF.

As to this clone: Other DNA sequences in the same sample also yield this CDR3. The genes are TRBV5-4 and TRBJ2-7; the D is unclear. This CDR3 has 12 amino acids. From germline, CDR1 is SGHNT and CDR2 YYREEE (reference sequence). V was shortened by 0 bases and J by 3 bases, with 4 bases between the two germline ends. Here the CDR3 reads CASSLDGYEQYF. CDR3 DNA: TGTGCCAGCAGCTTGGACGGCTACGAGCAGTACTTC.

DNA for the CDR3: TGTGCCAGCAGCTTAGACGGGAGGAGGGGGAACACTGAAGCTTTCTTT. Translation gives CASSLDGRRGNTEAFF. The rearrangement joins TRBV11-3 to TRBJ1-1, with D maybe TRBD1 (5 bases). Trimming removed 0 bases from V and 1 base from J, with 12 bases in between. Germline values: CDR1 SGHNT, CDR2 YENEEA. This CDR3 spans 16 amino acids.

This clone was seen at least ten times. The chain is built from TRBV15 and TRBJ1-5; D call uncertain. Germline V gene sequence: CDR1 LNHNV, CDR2 YYDKDF (reference sequence). The CDR3 contains 14 residues. Trimming removed 5 bases at V and 0 bases at J, with 8 bases between. CDR3 coding DNA: TGTGCCACCAGCGGCAGTGATAGCAATCAGCCCCAGCATTTT. Translating it yields CATSGSDSNQPQHF.

This clone occurred once. This chain joins TRBV7-9 and TRBJ1-3; D uncertain. Trimming took 8 bases from V and 0 from J, leaving 11 bases between them. CDR3 size: 14 residues. CDR1 is SEHNR, CDR2 FQNEAQ, per germline (reference sequence). CDR3 nucleotides: TGTGCCAGCGGACTACGGGGCTCTGGAAACACCATATATTTT. Its protein is CASGLRGSGNTIYF.

The table lists this clone with a few counts. This chain joins TRBV27 and TRBJ1-2, with 8 bases lining up with TRBD1. Germline V gives CDR1 MNHEY, CDR2 SMNVEV (reference sequence). With V trimmed by 6 bases and J by 6 bases, 3 bases remained unmatched. There are 12 residues in the CDR3. DNA of the CDR3: TGTGCCAGCAGGGACAGGGATGATGGCTACACCTTC. It specifies CASRDRDDGYTF.

The V gene is TRBV30, the J gene TRBJ2-7; a weak D match, TRBD2 (6 bases). Germline assignment: CDR1 GTSNPN and CDR2 SVGIG (reference sequence). This CDR3 spans 16 amino acids. The V gene lost 0 bases and the J gene lost 1 base, with 16 bases spanning the gap. The CDR3 DNA reads TGTGCCTGGAGTGTAGGGACTTTGATGAGATCCTACGAGCAGTACTTC. Its translation: CAWSVGTLMRSYEQYF. Complete variable domain (other parts from reference TRBV30 and TRBJ2-7): SQTIHQWPATLVQPVGSPLSLECTVEGTSNPNLYWYRQAAGRGLQLLFYSVGIGQISSEVPQNLSASRPQDRQFILSSKKLLLSDSGFYLCAWSVGTLMRSYEQYFGPGTRLTVT.

This chain joins TRBV11-2 and TRBJ1-1; 7 bases agree with TRBD1. This CDR3 has 14 amino acids. Germline values: CDR1 SGHAT, CDR2 FQNNGV. Unmatched junction bases numbered 2, after V lost 0 bases and J lost 4 bases. DNA for the CDR3: TGTGCCAGCAGCTTAGAAGGGGGCCTCACTGAAGCTTTCTTT. It specifies CASSLEGGLTEAFF.

The chain couples TRBV15 to TRBJ2-1; TRBD1 agrees at 9 bases. Germline V lookup: CDR1 LNHNV, CDR2 YYDKDF (reference sequence). The length of the CDR3 is 17 residues. J gave up 3 bases and V 3 bases, and 9 bases lay outside the gene matches. The CDR3 DNA is TGTGCCACCAGCAGTCCGGGACAGGGTATCATCTACAATGAGCAGTTCTTC. Translated: CATSSPGQGIIYNEQFF.

In its sample, this clone was seen once. The rearrangement links TRBV2 to TRBJ1-4, with D possibly matching TRBD1 (5 bases). V lost 6 bases to trimming and J lost 8 bases, with 16 bases between them. Germline CDR1 SNHLY, CDR2 FYNNEI. This CDR3 comprises 14 residues. This CDR3 is CASRTDNGAEKLFF. CDR3 nucleotide sequence: TGTGCCAGCAGAACGGACAACGGCGCGGAAAAACTGTTTTTT.

The CDR3 reads CATSRGGTAGADTQYF. The CDR3, as DNA: TGTGCCACCAGCAGGGGAGGAACAGCTGGGGCAGATACGCAGTATTTT. The chain is built from TRBV15 and TRBJ2-3, with a tentative D call TRBD2 (6 bases). The CDR3 consists of 16 residues. CDR1 is LNHNV, CDR2 YYDKDF, per germline (reference sequence). Trimming pared 3 bases from V and 4 bases from J, leaving 17 bases between.